This entry is about one T cell receptor beta chain. This record comes from a study of T cell responses to AZD1222 COVID-19 vaccine. The overall study: Second doses at about 4 or about 12 weeks were pooled.

The CDR3 covers 12 residues. J was trimmed by 6 bases and V by 6 bases; bases with no gene match: 2. Germline V gives CDR1 SNHLY, CDR2 FYNNEI. The repertoire was sequenced with immunoSEQ multiplex PCR; TCRdb's copy has only in-frame clones and lacks some. This sample has roughly 120,000 clones; 70% to 90% occur once, and the top ten carry approximately 5%. The origin of this receptor is an adult in good health. This chain uses TRBV2 with TRBJ1-1; 9 bases map to TRBD1. Sample: peripheral blood, taken on day 0 of AZD1222 vaccination. The CDR3 nucleotides are TGTGCCAGCAGGGGACAGGGAGCTGAAGCTTTCTTT. Protein product: CASRGQGAEAFF. Variable domain in full (rest from reference TRBV2 and TRBJ1-1): EPEVTQTPSHQVTQMGQEVILRCVPISNHLYFYWYRQILGQKVEFLVSFYNNEISEKSEIFDDQFSVERPDGSNFTLKIRSTKLEDSAMYFCASRGQGAEAFFGQGTRLTVV.